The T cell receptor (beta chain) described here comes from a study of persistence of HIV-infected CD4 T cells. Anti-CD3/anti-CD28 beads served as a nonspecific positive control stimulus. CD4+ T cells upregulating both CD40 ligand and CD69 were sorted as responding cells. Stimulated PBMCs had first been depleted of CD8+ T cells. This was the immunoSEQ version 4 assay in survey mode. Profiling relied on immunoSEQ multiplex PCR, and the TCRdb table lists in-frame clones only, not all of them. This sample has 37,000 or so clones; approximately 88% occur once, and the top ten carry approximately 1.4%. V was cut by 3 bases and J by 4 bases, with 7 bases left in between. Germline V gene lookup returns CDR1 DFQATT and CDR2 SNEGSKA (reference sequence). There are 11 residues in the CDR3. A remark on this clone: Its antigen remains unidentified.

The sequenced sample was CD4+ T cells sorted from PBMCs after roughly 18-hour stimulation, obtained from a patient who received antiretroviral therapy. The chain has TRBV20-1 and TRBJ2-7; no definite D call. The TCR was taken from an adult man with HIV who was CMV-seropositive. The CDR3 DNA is TGCAGTGCTAGTCTCGGGTACGAGCAGTACTTC. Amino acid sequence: CSASLGYEQYF.